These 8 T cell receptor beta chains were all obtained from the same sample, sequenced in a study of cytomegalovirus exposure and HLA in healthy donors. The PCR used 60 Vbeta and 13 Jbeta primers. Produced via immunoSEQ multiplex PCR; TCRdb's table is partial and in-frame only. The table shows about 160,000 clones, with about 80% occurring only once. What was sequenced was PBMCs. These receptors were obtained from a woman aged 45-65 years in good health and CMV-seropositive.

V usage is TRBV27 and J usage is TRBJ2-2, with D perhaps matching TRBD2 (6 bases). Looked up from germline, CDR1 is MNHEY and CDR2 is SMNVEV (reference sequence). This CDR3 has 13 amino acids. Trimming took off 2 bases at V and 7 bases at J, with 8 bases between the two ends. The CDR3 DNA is TGTGCCAGCAGTTTAACGGGAGTCGGGGAGCTGTTTTTT. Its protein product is CASSLTGVGELFF.

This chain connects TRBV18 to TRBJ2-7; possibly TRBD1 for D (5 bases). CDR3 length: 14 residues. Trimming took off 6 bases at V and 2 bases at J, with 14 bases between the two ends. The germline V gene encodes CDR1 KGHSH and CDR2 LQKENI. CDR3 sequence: CASSASQGTYEQYF. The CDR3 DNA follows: TGTGCCAGCTCCGCGTCTCAGGGTACCTACGAGCAGTACTTC.

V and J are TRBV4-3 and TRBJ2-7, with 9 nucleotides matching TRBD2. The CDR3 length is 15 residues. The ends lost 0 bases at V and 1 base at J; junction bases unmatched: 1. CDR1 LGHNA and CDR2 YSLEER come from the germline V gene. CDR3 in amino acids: CASSQEAGGSYEQYF. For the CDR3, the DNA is TGCGCCAGCAGCCAAGAAGCGGGGGGTTCCTACGAGCAGTACTTC.

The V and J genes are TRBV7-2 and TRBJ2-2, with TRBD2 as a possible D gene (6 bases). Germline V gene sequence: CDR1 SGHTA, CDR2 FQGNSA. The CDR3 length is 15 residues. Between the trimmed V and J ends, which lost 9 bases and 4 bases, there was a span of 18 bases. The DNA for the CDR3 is TGTGCCAGTTCCCAATGGGTGGGGGGCACCGGGGAGCTGTTTTTT. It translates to CASSQWVGGTGELFF.

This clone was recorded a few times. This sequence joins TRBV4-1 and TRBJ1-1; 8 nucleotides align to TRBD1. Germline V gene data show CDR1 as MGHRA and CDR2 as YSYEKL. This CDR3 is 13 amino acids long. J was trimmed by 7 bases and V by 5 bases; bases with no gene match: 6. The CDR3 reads CASSSTGALEAFF. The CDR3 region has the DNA TGCGCCAGCAGCTCGACAGGGGCCCTTGAAGCTTTCTTT.

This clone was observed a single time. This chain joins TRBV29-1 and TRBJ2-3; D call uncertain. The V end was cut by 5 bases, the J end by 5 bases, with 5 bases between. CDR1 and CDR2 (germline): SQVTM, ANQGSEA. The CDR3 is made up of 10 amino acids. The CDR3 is CSVRKDTQYF. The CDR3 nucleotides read TGCAGCGTTCGTAAAGATACGCAGTATTTT.

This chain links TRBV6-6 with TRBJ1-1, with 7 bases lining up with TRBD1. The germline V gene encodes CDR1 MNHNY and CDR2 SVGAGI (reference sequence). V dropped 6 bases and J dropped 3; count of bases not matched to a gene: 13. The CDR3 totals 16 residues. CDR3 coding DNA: TGTGCCAGCAGCCACTCACAGGGGAAGGGTTACACTGAAGCTTTCTTT. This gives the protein CASSHSQGKGYTEAFF.

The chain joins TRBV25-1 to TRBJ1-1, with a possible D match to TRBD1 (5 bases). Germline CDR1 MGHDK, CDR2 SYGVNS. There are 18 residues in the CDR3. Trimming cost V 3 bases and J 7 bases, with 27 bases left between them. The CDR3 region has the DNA TGTGCCAGCAGTGATTTTGGTCGTGTCGGTATGGGGGGGGGTGAAGCTTTCTTT. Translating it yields CASSDFGRVGMGGGEAFF.